This section outlines one T cell receptor beta chain sequence together with its context. What it recognizes is unknown. A multiplex PCR was run with 60 Vbeta primers and 13 Jbeta primers. TCRdb keeps only in-frame clones here, not all; method: immunoSEQ multiplex PCR. The listing contains more than 95,000 clones. Trimming left V 3 bases short and J 2 bases short, with 9 bases between. The germline CDR1 and CDR2 sequences are SGHRS and YFSETQ. The CDR3 contains 13 residues. This specimen comes from a study of cytomegalovirus exposure and HLA in healthy donors. Turning to the study itself: Earlier results showed roughly 110 million unique TCR beta sequences derived from 150 million to 200 million T cells. Of some 400 genotyped donors, 80% to 85% grouped in the Caucasian-associated ancestry cluster. Study outcomes and limitations: Later genetic work tied a missense DCLRE1C variant to beta-chain V and J trimming.

Regarding donors, all were healthy bone marrow donors. This sequence originates from a man aged 18 to 30 in good health and CMV-seronegative. The gene calls are TRBV5-1 and TRBJ2-7; D unresolved. The sample taken for sequencing was PBMCs. Written as DNA, the CDR3 is TGCGCCAGCAGCTCCCCGGGTACCTACGAGCAGTACTTC. As protein: CASSSPGTYEQYF.